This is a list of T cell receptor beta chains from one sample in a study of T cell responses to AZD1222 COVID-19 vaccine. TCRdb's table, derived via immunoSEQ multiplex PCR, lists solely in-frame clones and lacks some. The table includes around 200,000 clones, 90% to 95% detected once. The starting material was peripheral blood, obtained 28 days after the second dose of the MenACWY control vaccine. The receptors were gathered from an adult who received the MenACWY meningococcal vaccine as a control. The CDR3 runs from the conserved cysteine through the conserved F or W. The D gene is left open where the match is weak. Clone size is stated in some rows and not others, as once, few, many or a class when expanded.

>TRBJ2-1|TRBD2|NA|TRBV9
TGTGCCAGCTCTAGCGGGAATTACAATGAGCAGTTCTTC
CASSSGNYNEQFF
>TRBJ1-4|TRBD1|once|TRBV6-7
TGTGCCAGCAGTTACCCCGTAACGGAGGGGGCGCTGGAAAAACTGTTTTTT
CASSYPVTEGALEKLFF
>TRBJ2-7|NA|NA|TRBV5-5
TGTGCCAGCAGCTTGCGGGGAATAAGCCACGAGCAGTACTTC
CASSLRGISHEQYF
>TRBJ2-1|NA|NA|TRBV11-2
TGTGCCAGCAGCCGGGCCGGGGGCACCTACAATGAGCAGTTCTTC
CASSRAGGTYNEQFF
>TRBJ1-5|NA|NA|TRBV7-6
TGTGCCAGCAGCTGGGGAAAGAATCAGCCCCAGCATTTT
CASSWGKNQPQHF
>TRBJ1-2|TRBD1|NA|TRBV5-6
TGTGCCAGCAGTCCGGGACAGGGGAACTATGGCTACACCTTC
CASSPGQGNYGYTF
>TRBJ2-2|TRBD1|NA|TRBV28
TGTGCCAGCGGCGGCAGCTTAGGGGGCGCCGGGGAGCTGTTTTTT
CASGGSLGGAGELFF
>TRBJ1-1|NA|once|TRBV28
TGTGCCAGCAGTGAAAACACTGAAGCTTTCTTT
CASSENTEAFF
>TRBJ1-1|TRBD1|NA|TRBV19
TGTGCCAGTAGTTATGACAGGGCGGGTGAAGCTTTCTTT
CASSYDRAGEAFF
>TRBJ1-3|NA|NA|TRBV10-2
TGCGCCAGCAGTGAGTCGATGACGGCCTCTGGAAACACCATATATTTT
CASSESMTASGNTIYF
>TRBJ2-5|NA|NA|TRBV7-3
TGTGCCAGCAGCTTTACTAGGCAAGAGACCCAGTACTTC
CASSFTRQETQYF
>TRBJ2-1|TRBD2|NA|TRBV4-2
TGTGCCAGCAGCACCCTTAGCGGGGGGGCGGGCAATGAGCAGTTCTTC
CASSTLSGGAGNEQFF
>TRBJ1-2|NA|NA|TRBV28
TGTGCCAGCACCCAACAGGGTGCGCTTGGCTACACCTTC
CASTQQGALGYTF
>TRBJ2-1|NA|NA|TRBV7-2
TGTGCCAGCAGCTTAGTTTGGGGTCGCAATGAGCAGTTCTTC
CASSLVWGRNEQFF
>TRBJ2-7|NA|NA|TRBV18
TGTGCCAGCTCGCCGGGACTCTCGGGGGTCGGCGAGCAGTACTTC
CASSPGLSGVGEQYF
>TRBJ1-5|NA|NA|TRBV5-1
TGCGCCAGCAGCTTGTTGGCAGGGGAACAGCCCCAGCATTTT
CASSLLAGEQPQHF
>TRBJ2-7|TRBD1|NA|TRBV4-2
TGTGCCAGCAGCCAGTCCGTCCGGGACAGGGCCTACGAGCAGTACTTC
CASSQSVRDRAYEQYF
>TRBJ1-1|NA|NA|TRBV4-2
TGTGCCAGCAGCCAAGGAATCGTGCAAGTTGAAACTGAAGCTTTCTTT
CASSQGIVQVETEAFF
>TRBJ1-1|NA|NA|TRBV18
TGTGCCAGCTCACCCAGAACTGGTGGTACTGAAGCTTTCTTT
CASSPRTGGTEAFF
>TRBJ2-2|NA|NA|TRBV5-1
TGCGCCAGCAGCACGGAACTCGCGAACACCGGGGAGCTGTTTTTT
CASSTELANTGELFF
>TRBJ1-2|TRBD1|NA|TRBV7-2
TGTGCCAGCAGCCCCCGACAGGGTTCTAACTATGGCTACACCTTC
CASSPRQGSNYGYTF
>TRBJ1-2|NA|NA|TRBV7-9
TGTGCCAGCAGCTTACCCGCCCCCGTCGCAGGCTACACCTTC
CASSLPAPVAGYTF
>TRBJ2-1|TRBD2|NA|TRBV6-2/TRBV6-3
TGTGCCAGCAGACCTGGGACTAGGAGGTACAATGAGCAGTTCTTC
CASRPGTRRYNEQFF
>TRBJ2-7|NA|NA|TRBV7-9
TGTGCCAGCAGCTTAGGGCAGGGTCTAGTCGGGGAGCAGTACTTC
CASSLGQGLVGEQYF
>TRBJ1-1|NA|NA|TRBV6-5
TGTGCCAGCAGTTACTCGACGGCGGGGGCGAACACTGAAGCTTTCTTT
CASSYSTAGANTEAFF
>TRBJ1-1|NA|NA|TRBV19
TGTGCCAGTAGTATAGTGAACACTGAAGCTTTCTTT
CASSIVNTEAFF
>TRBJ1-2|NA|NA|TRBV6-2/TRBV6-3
TGTGCCAGCAGTTACTCGTTTGCGGGTCCGGCTGTGGGGTACACCTTC
CASSYSFAGPAVGYTF
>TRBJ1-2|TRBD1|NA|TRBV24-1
TGTGCCACCAGTGAATCGGGACAGGGCTATGGCTACACCTTC
CATSESGQGYGYTF
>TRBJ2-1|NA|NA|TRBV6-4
TGTGCCAGCAGTGATGGGGGGCAGTACAATGAGCAGTTCTTC
CASSDGGQYNEQFF
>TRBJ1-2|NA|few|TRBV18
TGTGCCAGCTCACCAGGAGGATATCTCTATGGCTACACCTTC
CASSPGGYLYGYTF
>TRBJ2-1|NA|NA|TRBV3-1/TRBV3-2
TGTGCCAGCAGCCAAGACTATCAGGGGATCGGTGAGCAGTTCTTC
CASSQDYQGIGEQFF
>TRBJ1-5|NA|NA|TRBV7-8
TGTGCCAGCAGCTTGGGATCTGAGCAGCCCCAGCATTTT
CASSLGSEQPQHF
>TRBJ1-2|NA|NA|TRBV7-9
TGTGCCAGCAGCCCCGGTTCTGTAGGACCCTACACCTTC
CASSPGSVGPYTF
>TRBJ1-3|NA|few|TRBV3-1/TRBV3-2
TGTGCCAGCAGCCTAGGAGGCTCTGGAAACACCATATATTTT
CASSLGGSGNTIYF
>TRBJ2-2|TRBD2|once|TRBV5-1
TGCGCCAGCAGCCCGACCCGGAGCGGGACCAACACCGGGGAGCTGTTTTTT
CASSPTRSGTNTGELFF
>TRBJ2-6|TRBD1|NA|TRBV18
TGTGCCAGCTCACCATTAGGGGGCGGGCCTGGGGCCAACGTCCTGACTTTC
CASSPLGGGPGANVLTF
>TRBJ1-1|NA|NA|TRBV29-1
TGCAGCGTTAGTAAGGTGGCAAGCGGGAACACTGAAGCTTTCTTT
CSVSKVASGNTEAFF
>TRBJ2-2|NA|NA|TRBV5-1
TGCGCCAGCAGCTCCGGGGGCACGAACACCGGGGAGCTGTTTTTT
CASSSGGTNTGELFF
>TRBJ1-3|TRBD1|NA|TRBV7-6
TGTGCCAGCAGCTTAAATCAGGGGGCTGGAAACACCATATATTTT
CASSLNQGAGNTIYF
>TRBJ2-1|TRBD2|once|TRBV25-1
TGTGCCAGCAGTGAATCTCCCGGGACTAGAAATGAGCAGTTCTTC
CASSESPGTRNEQFF
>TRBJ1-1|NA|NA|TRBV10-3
TGTGCCATCAGTGAGGGGGTAGAATGGAACACTGAAGCTTTCTTT
CAISEGVEWNTEAFF
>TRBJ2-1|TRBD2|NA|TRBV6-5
TGTGCCAGCAGTTACCTAGCGGGGGGCTACAATGAGCAGTTCTTC
CASSYLAGGYNEQFF
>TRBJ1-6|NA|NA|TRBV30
TGTGCCTGGAAAAGGACCACACCGCTCTCCTATAATTCACCCCTCCACTTT
CAWKRTTPLSYNSPLHF
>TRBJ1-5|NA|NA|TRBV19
TGTGCCAGTAGTATGAGTCCAGGGAGTTTACAGCCCCAGCATTTT
CASSMSPGSLQPQHF
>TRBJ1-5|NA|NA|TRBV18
TGTGCCAGCTCACCAGGGAATAGCAATCAGCCCCAGCATTTT
CASSPGNSNQPQHF
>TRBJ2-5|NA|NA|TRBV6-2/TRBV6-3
TGTGCCAGCAGTCGTTTGGCGGGCCCCCAAGAGACCCAGTACTTC
CASSRLAGPQETQYF